A single sample gave rise to the 26 T cell receptor beta chains below, sequenced in a study of shared clonotypes between healthy human individuals. The protocol was immunoSEQ multiplex PCR, while the TCRdb copy is restricted to in-frame clones and leaves out a portion. The table records hundreds of thousands of clones, 95% to 97% of them present only once. The sequenced sample was naive CD4+ T cells sorted from blood. The subset: CD45RA+ positively selected. The receptors here all came from a woman in her twenties or thirties in good health.

J is TRBJ1-5 and V is TRBV18; 9 nucleotides align to TRBD1. Per the germline V gene, CDR1 is KGHSH and CDR2 is LQKENI. With 5 bases clipped from V and 7 bases from J, the junction kept 12 bases outside the gene matches. This CDR3 region has 16 residues. The CDR3 bases are TGTGCCAGCTCATCCTCTCCCGGGACAGGGAACCAGCCCCAGCATTTT. As protein: CASSSSPGTGNQPQHF.

This chain joins TRBV5-1 and TRBJ2-7, with a tentative D call TRBD2 (5 bases). CDR3 length: 14 residues. The germline gives CDR1 SGHRS, CDR2 YFSETQ. Trimming pared 0 bases from V and 7 bases from J, leaving 14 bases between. The CDR3: CASSLVDSTGEQYF. The CDR3 DNA reads TGCGCCAGCAGCTTGGTGGACTCCACGGGGGAGCAGTACTTC.

CDR3: CASISQGAWESSYNSPLHF. DNA for the CDR3: TGTGCCAGCATTTCGCAGGGGGCTTGGGAAAGCTCCTATAATTCACCCCTCCACTTT. The chain has TRBV28 and TRBJ1-6; 8 bases are shared with TRBD1. The V segment lost 7 bases and the J segment 0 bases; nucleotides outside the gene matches: 14. Germline CDR1 and CDR2: MDHEN and SYDVKM. This CDR3 has 19 amino acids.

This chain connects TRBV7-3 to TRBJ2-3, with TRBD2 matching over 10 bases. Trimming cost V 3 bases and J 1 base; bases outside gene matches: 4. Germline V gives CDR1 SGHTA, CDR2 FQGTGA. There are 16 residues in the CDR3. The CDR3 DNA sequence: TGTGCCAGCAGCTTTTCGGGGACTAGCGGCACAGATACGCAGTATTTT. Its protein product is CASSFSGTSGTDTQYF.

The chain joins TRBV12-5 to TRBJ2-2, with TRBD1 matching 7 bases. The CDR3 is made up of 15 amino acids. Germline V gives CDR1 LGHNT, CDR2 FRNRAP. With V trimmed by 6 bases and J by 3 bases, 7 bases remained unmatched. The CDR3 sequence: CASGRGTVDTGELFF. The CDR3 region has the DNA TGTGCTAGTGGCCGAGGGACAGTGGACACCGGGGAGCTGTTTTTT.

The chain links TRBV19 to TRBJ1-2; D gene ambiguous. Germline lookup yields CDR1 LNHDA and CDR2 SQIVND (reference sequence). Trimming removed 10 bases from V and 4 bases from J, with 19 bases in between. The CDR3 is made up of 14 amino acids. CDR3 amino acids: CATKREGRGYGYTF. The DNA for the CDR3 is TGTGCCACTAAGCGGGAAGGCAGAGGCTATGGCTACACCTTC.

The chain uses TRBV6-5 and TRBJ2-5; D possibly matches TRBD1 or TRBD2 (5 bases each). CDR1 is MNHEY, CDR2 SVGAGI, per germline. The ends were cut back, 10 bases at V and 2 bases at J, with 14 bases in the middle. The CDR3 contains 13 residues. DNA of the CDR3: TGTGCCACCCGGGACGGATCACAAGAGACCCAGTACTTC. It translates to CATRDGSQETQYF.

This sequence joins TRBV5-6 and TRBJ2-1; no clear D gene. The V gene's germline CDR1 is SGHDT and CDR2 YYEEEE. V lost 1 base to trimming and J lost 7 bases, with 3 bases between them. This CDR3 spans 11 amino acids. The CDR3: CASSLLNEQFF. CDR3 DNA: TGTGCCAGCAGCTTGTTGAATGAGCAGTTCTTC.

The V and J genes are TRBV7-9 and TRBJ2-3, with D hard to call. The V end was cut by 2 bases, the J end by 2 bases, with 8 bases between. The CDR3 runs to 14 residues. Germline loops: CDR1 SEHNR, CDR2 FQNEAQ (reference sequence). As DNA, the CDR3 is TGTGCCAGCAGCTTACGTTCAGTCACAGATACGCAGTATTTT. Translation gives CASSLRSVTDTQYF.

This rearrangement joins TRBV11-2 to TRBJ1-5, with TRBD1 as a possible D gene (5 bases). The CDR3 contains 16 residues. CDR1 and CDR2 (germline): SGHAT, FQNNGV. V was trimmed by 0 bases and J by 7 bases, leaving 16 bases between them. The CDR3 here is CASSLDSAGLGQPQHF. The CDR3 DNA is TGTGCCAGCAGCTTAGACTCGGCAGGGTTGGGGCAGCCCCAGCATTTT.

The V call is TRBV19, the J call TRBJ2-1; 7 nucleotides line up with TRBD2. This CDR3 comprises 13 residues. Germline loops: CDR1 LNHDA, CDR2 SQIVND (reference sequence). V gave up 8 bases and J gave up 5 bases; unmatched junction bases: 6. CDR3 in amino acids: CASAGVLDNEQFF. The CDR3 DNA follows: TGTGCCAGTGCGGGAGTTCTCGACAATGAGCAGTTCTTC.

This chain connects TRBV6-5 to TRBJ2-1, with 9 positions matching TRBD1. Germline CDR1 is MNHEY and CDR2 is SVGAGI. Unmatched junction bases numbered 5, after V lost 5 bases and J lost 15 bases. The CDR3 loop spans 11 amino acids. CDR3 coding DNA: TGTGCCAGCAGTATGGGACAGGGCCGGTTCTTC. Its translation: CASSMGQGRFF.

J is TRBJ1-4 and V is TRBV11-2; the D gene is possibly TRBD1 (5 bases). The CDR3 has 16 amino acids. Germline V gene lookup returns CDR1 SGHAT and CDR2 FQNNGV. Trimming left V 2 bases short and J 7 bases short, with 17 bases between. This CDR3 reads CASSLNPDSGREKLFF. CDR3 in DNA: TGTGCCAGCAGCTTAAACCCCGACAGTGGACGTGAAAAACTGTTTTTT.

The count of this clone is one. The chain recombines TRBV10-3 with TRBJ1-5; weak D call: TRBD1 (5 bases). In germline, CDR1 is ENHRY, CDR2 SYGVKD. CDR3 size: 18 residues. The V end was cut by 0 bases, the J end by 1 base, with 16 bases between. The CDR3 spells CAISESFPGPLSNQPQHF. The CDR3 nucleotides are TGTGCCATCAGTGAGTCATTTCCAGGGCCCTTGAGCAATCAGCCCCAGCATTTT.

This chain connects TRBV9 to TRBJ1-4, with D unresolved. Trimming removed 4 bases from V and 1 base from J, with 14 bases in between. Germline-derived CDR1 and CDR2 are SGDLS and YYNGEE. The CDR3 runs 16 residues. The CDR3 loop reads CASSPPSDGTNEKLFF. CDR3 nucleotides: TGTGCCAGCAGCCCCCCCTCAGATGGAACTAATGAAAAACTGTTTTTT.

This clone appeared once. The CDR3 reads CASSLFLQANYGYTF. As DNA, the CDR3 is TGTGCCAGCAGCTTATTTCTCCAGGCTAACTATGGCTACACCTTC. The chain links TRBV7-8 to TRBJ1-2, with D uncertain. The CDR3 has 15 amino acids. Germline CDR1 SGHVS, CDR2 FQNEAQ. V dropped 2 bases and J dropped 0 bases, with 10 bases sitting between them.

J is TRBJ1-4 and V is TRBV6-6, with TRBD1 matching 9 bases. This CDR3 region has 15 residues. V was clipped by 7 bases and J by 8 bases; unmatched bases: 11. Germline CDR1 is MNHNY and CDR2 is SVGAGI (reference sequence). The CDR3 spells CASTPGTGTREKLFF. CDR3 in DNA: TGTGCCAGCACTCCCGGGACAGGGACGAGGGAAAAACTGTTTTTT.

The gene calls are TRBV4-1 and TRBJ2-3, with TRBD2 as a possible D gene (5 bases). Per germline, CDR1 MGHRA and CDR2 YSYEKL. Trimming took off 6 bases at V and 1 base at J, with 17 bases between the two ends. The CDR3 contains 16 residues. The DNA for the CDR3 is TGCGCCAGCAGTCAGTTTTCCTTGGGAGGCACAGATACGCAGTATTTT. Translated, it gives CASSQFSLGGTDTQYF.

The V call is TRBV6-6, the J call TRBJ2-5, with TRBD2 identical over 8 bases. From germline, CDR1 is MNHNY and CDR2 SVGAGI (reference sequence). The CDR3 has 15 residues. V dropped 6 bases and J dropped 4; count of bases not matched to a gene: 10. CDR3 sequence (DNA): TGTGCCAGCAGCCAAGCGGGAGCGGGAGTAGAGACCCAGTACTTC. Encoded protein: CASSQAGAGVETQYF.

The chain combines TRBV30 with TRBJ1-4; D ambiguous. V was trimmed by 2 bases and J by 9 bases, leaving 16 bases between them. CDR3 length: 14 amino acids. In germline, CDR1 is GTSNPN, CDR2 SVGIG (reference sequence). CDR3 DNA: TGTGCCTGGAGTCTCGGCGGAAGAATGAAAAAACTGTTTTTT. Its translation is CAWSLGGRMKKLFF. The full variable domain, rest sourced from reference TRBV30 and TRBJ1-4, is SQTIHQWPATLVQPVGSPLSLECTVEGTSNPNLYWYRQAAGRGLQLLFYSVGIGQISSEVPQNLSASRPQDRQFILSSKKLLLSDSGFYLCAWSLGGRMKKLFFGSGTQLSVL.

This chain joins TRBV30 and TRBJ2-1; 14 bases are a match to TRBD2. CDR3 size: 17 residues. Germline lookup yields CDR1 GTSNPN and CDR2 SVGIG (reference sequence). Germline trimming cut 5 bases from V and 9 bases from J; bases unmatched to any gene: 15. CDR3 sequence reads: CAWDTTGLAGVWGEQFF. The CDR3 nucleotides read TGTGCCTGGGATACTACGGGACTAGCGGGAGTTTGGGGTGAGCAGTTCTTC.

V gene TRBV9 combines with J gene TRBJ2-1; a weak D match, TRBD2 (6 bases). V was shortened by 4 bases and J by 8 bases, with 16 bases between the two germline ends. The CDR3 sequence is 14 residues long. Germline-derived CDR1 and CDR2 are SGDLS and YYNGEE. The CDR3 region is CASSTRQEGHEQFF. CDR3 DNA sequence: TGTGCCAGCAGCACCCGCCAGGAGGGCCATGAGCAGTTCTTC.

The V and J genes are TRBV30 and TRBJ2-1; TRBD1 matches at 8 bases. V dropped 5 bases and J dropped 7; count of bases not matched to a gene: 7. This CDR3 spans 13 amino acids. Germline V gives CDR1 GTSNPN, CDR2 SVGIG (reference sequence). The CDR3 is CAWAQGGWNEQFF. In nucleotides, the CDR3 is TGTGCCTGGGCACAGGGGGGATGGAATGAGCAGTTCTTC.

The genes are TRBV7-2 and TRBJ2-3, with 10 bases that match TRBD2. The germline V gene has CDR1 SGHTA and CDR2 FQGNSA. The CDR3 contains 16 residues. V was clipped by 3 bases and J by 2 bases; unmatched bases: 5. CDR3 DNA: TGTGCCAGCAGCTTGTATAGCGGGAGGACCACAGATACGCAGTATTTT. It codes for CASSLYSGRTTDTQYF.

The J gene is TRBJ2-5, the V gene TRBV25-1, with no clear D. With 1 base removed from V and 0 bases from J, the gap between germline ends came to 15 bases. CDR1 is MGHDK and CDR2 is SYGVNS in the germline V gene. CDR3 length: 17 amino acids. CDR3 sequence reads: CASSELPGVGDQETQYF. The DNA of the CDR3 is TGTGCCAGCAGTGAATTACCTGGGGTTGGGGACCAAGAGACCCAGTACTTC.

This clone was counted a single time. This chain uses TRBV14 with TRBJ1-4, with D perhaps matching TRBD1 (5 bases). Germline V lookup: CDR1 SGHDN, CDR2 FVKESK. The CDR3 has 15 amino acids. V was shortened by 4 bases and J by 4 bases, with 13 bases between the two germline ends. CDR3 in amino acids: CASSRSGTVNEKLFF. In nucleotides, the CDR3 is TGTGCCAGCAGCCGGTCCGGGACGGTTAATGAAAAACTGTTTTTT.